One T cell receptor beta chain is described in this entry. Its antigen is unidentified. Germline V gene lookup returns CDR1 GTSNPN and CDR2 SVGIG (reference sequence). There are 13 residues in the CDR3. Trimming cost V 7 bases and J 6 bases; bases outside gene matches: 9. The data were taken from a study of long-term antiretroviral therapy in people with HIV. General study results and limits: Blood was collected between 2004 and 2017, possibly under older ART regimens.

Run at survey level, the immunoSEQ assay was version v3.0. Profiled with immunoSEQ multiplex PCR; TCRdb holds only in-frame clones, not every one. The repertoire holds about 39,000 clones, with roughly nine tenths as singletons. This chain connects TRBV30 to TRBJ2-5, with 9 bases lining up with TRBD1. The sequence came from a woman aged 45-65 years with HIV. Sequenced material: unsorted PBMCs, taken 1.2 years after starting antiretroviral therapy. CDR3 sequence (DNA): TGTGCCTCGACCGGGACAGGGTTGAAGACCCAGTACTTC. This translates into CASTGTGLKTQYF.